This T cell receptor beta chain was sequenced in a study of CD8 T cells in Susac syndrome. Background on the study: Susac syndrome patients were untreated, on corticosteroids with some adding intravenous immunoglobulin, or on intravenous immunoglobulin only. Study-level findings and limits: In total CD8+ repertoires, sixteen Susac-specific public clones were detected, and CD8+ TEMRA repertoires contained five. Susac syndrome CD8+ repertoires were clonally expanded, most strongly in CD8+ TEMRA cells.

As for this clonotype: Antigen unknown.

RNA was extracted with the RNeasy kit, and a quantity of about 0.45 to 1 ug was reverse transcribed using random hexamers. TCRdb ran MiXCR on the immunoSEQ multiplex PCR reads and lists one entry per CDR3 protein. Here the sample spans 100,000 to 150,000 distinct CDR3 sequences, around 94% being singletons. Germline V gives CDR1 SGHRS, CDR2 YFSETQ. This CDR3 has 16 amino acids. V trimming: 3 bases; J trimming: 1 base; junction bases outside the gene matches: 8. The TCR comes from a human donor with Susac syndrome. This sequence joins TRBV5-1 and TRBJ2-7; 9 bases map to TRBD1. Sequencing was carried out using CD8+ T cells from PBMCs. This CDR3 reads CASSYPGQGLSYEQYF. DNA of the CDR3: TGCGCCAGCAGCTACCCAGGACAGGGGTTATCCTACGAGCAGTACTTC.